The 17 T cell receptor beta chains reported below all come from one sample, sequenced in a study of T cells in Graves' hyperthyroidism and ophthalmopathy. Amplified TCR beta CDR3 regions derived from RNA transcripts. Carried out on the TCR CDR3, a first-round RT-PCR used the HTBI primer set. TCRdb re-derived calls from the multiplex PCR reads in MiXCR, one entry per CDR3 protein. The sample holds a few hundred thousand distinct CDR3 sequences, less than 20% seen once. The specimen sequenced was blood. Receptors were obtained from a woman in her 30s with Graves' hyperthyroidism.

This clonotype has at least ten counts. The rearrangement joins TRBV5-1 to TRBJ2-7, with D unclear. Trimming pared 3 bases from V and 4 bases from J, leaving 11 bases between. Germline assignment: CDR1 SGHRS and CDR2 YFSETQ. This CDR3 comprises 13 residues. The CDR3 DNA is TGCGCCAGCAGCTCGTCCCAGGCTTACGAGCAGTACTTC. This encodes CASSSSQAYEQYF.

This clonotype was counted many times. The CDR3 region is CASSIAGGNTDTQYF. The CDR3 DNA is TGTGCCAGCAGTATAGCGGGAGGGAACACAGATACGCAGTATTTT. The chain combines TRBV6-1 with TRBJ2-3; 11 nucleotides align to TRBD2. The V and J ends lost 5 bases and 2 bases, in that order; junction bases with no gene match: 3. Looked up from germline, CDR1 is MNHNS and CDR2 is SASEGT. The CDR3 totals 15 residues.

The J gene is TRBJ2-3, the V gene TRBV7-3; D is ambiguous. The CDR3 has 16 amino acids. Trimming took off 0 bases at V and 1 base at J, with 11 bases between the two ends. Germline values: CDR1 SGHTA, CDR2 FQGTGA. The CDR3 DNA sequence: TGTGCCAGCAGCTTAACTAGTAACCCGGGCACAGATACGCAGTATTTT. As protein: CASSLTSNPGTDTQYF.

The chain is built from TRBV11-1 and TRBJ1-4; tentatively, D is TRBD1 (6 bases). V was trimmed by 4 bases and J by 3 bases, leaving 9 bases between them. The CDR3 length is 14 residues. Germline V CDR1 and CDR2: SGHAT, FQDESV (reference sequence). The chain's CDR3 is CASSYGQSNEKLFF. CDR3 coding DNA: TGTGCCAGCAGCTACGGACAGTCTAATGAAAAACTGTTTTTT.

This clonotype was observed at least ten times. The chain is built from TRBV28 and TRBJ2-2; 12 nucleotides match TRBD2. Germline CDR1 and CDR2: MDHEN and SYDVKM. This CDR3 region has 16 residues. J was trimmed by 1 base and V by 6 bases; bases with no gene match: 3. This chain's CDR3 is CASRASGRENTGELFF. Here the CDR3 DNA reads TGTGCCAGCAGGGCTAGCGGGAGGGAGAACACCGGGGAGCTGTTTTTT. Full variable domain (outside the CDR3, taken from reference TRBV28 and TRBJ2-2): DVKVTQSSRYLVKRTGEKVFLECVQDMDHENMFWYRQDPGLGLRLIYFSYDVKMKEKGDIPEGYSVSREKKERFSLILESASTNQTSMYLCASRASGRENTGELFFGEGSRLTVL.

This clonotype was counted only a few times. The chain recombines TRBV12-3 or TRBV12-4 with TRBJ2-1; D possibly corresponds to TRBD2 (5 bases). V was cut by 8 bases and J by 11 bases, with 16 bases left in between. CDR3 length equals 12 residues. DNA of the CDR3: TGTGCCAGCGAGGGTAGCTGGAATAAGCAGTTCTTC. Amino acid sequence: CASEGSWNKQFF.

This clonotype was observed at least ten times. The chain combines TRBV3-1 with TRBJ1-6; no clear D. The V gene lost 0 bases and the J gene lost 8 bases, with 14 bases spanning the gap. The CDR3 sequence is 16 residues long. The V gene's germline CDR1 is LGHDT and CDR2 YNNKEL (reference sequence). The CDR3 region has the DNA TGTGCCAGCAGCCAAGAGGGCAGTGGGTCGTATTCACCCCTCCACTTT. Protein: CASSQEGSGSYSPLHF.

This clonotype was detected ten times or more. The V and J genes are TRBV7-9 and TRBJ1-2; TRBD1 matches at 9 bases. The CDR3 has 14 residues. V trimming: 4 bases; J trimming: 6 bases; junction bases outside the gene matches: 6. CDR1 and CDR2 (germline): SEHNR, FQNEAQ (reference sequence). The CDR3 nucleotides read TGTGCCAGCAGCTCCCAACAGGGGGCAAATGGCTACACCTTC. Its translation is CASSSQQGANGYTF.

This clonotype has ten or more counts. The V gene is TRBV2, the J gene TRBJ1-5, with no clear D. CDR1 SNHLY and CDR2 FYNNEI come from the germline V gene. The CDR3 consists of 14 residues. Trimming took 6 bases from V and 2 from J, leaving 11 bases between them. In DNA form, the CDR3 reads TGTGCCAGCAGCCCCGGGTTTGGCAATCAGCCCCAGCATTTT. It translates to CASSPGFGNQPQHF. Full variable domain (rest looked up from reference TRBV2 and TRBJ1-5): EPEVTQTPSHQVTQMGQEVILRCVPISNHLYFYWYRQILGQKVEFLVSFYNNEISEKSEIFDDQFSVERPDGSNFTLKIRSTKLEDSAMYFCASSPGFGNQPQHFGDGTRLSIL.

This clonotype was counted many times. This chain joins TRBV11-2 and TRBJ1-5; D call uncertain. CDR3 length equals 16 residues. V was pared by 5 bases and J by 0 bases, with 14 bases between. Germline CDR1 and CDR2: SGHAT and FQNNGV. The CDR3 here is CASSASGGGSNQPQHF. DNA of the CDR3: TGTGCCAGCAGCGCTTCGGGAGGTGGTAGCAATCAGCCCCAGCATTTT.

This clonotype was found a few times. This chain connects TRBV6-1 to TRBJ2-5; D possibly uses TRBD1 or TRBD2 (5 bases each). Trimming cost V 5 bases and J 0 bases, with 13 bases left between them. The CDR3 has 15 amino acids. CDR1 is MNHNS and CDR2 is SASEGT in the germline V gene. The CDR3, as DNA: TGTGCCAGCAGTACGAGGGGTTGGTACCAAGAGACCCAGTACTTC. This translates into CASSTRGWYQETQYF.

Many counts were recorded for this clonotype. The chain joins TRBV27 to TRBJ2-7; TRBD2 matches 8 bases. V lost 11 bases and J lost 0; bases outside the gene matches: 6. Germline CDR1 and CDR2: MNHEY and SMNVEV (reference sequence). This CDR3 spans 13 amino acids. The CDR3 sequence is CACRLANSYEQYF. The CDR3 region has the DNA TGTGCCTGCCGACTAGCGAACTCCTACGAGCAGTACTTC.

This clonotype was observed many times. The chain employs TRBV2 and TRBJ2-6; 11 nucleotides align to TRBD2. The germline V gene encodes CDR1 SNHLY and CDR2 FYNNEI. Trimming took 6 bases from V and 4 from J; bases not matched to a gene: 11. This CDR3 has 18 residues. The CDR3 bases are TGTGCCAGCAGGGGATTACTAGCGGGAGTGTCGGGGGCCAACGTCCTGACTTTC. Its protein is CASRGLLAGVSGANVLTF.

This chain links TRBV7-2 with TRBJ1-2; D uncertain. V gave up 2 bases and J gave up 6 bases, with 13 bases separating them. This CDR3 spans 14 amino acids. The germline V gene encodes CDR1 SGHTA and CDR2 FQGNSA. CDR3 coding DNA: TGTGCCAGCAGCTTACCTACCTTTGGGGATGGCTACACCTTC. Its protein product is CASSLPTFGDGYTF.

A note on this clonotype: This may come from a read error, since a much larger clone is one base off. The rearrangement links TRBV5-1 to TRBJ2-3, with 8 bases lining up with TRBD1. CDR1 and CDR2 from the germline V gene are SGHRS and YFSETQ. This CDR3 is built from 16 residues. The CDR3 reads CTSSLGQAPGTDTQYF. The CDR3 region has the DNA TGCACCAGCAGCTTGGGACAGGCCCCCGGCACAGATACGCAGTATTTT.

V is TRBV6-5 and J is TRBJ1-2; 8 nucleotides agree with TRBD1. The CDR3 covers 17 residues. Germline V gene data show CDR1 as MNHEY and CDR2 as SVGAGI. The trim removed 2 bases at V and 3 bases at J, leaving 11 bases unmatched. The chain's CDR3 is CASSYGPGGAFDYGYTF. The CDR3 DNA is TGTGCCAGCAGTTACGGACCAGGGGGCGCTTTTGACTATGGCTACACCTTC.

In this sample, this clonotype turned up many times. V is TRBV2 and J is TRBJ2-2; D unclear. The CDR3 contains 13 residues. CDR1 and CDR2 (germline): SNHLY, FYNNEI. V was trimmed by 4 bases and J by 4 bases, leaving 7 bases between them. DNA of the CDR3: TGTGCCAGCAGTGCCGTTCGCACCGGGGAGCTGTTTTTT. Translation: CASSAVRTGELFF.